This note documents a single T cell receptor (beta chain) sequence. Preparing the TCRbeta library involved the use of unique molecular identifiers. TCRdb re-derived calls from the PCR reads in MiXCR, one entry per CDR3 protein. The data hold a few hundred thousand distinct CDR3 sequences, with 10% to 13% observed a single time. CDR1 MNHEY and CDR2 SMNVEV come from the germline V gene (reference sequence). The CDR3 has 17 residues. The ends lost 8 bases at V and 4 bases at J; junction bases unmatched: 9. The entry originates in a study of T-cell reconstitution after alpha-beta-depleted transplantation in children.

The TCR comes from a human donor who donated a stem cell graft to a child with acute lymphoblastic leukemia. The chain is built from TRBV27 and TRBJ2-2; 14 bases are a match to TRBD2. Specimen: PBMCs from the stem cell graft donor, collected from the stem cell graft. This CDR3 reads CASLGTSGRISTGELFF. Written as DNA, the CDR3 is TGTGCCAGCTTAGGGACTAGCGGGAGAATTAGCACCGGGGAGCTGTTTTTT.